These 4 T cell receptor beta chains were sequenced from one sample in a study of identical twins. TCRdb reprocessed the 5' RACE reads via MiXCR and lists one record per CDR3 protein. The repertoire includes 450,000 or so distinct CDR3 sequences, approximately 14% of them detected once, and 0.5% to 0.65% sits in the top ten. The same data also contributed to another study, on yellow fever vaccine responses in identical twins.

Input material: CD4+ T cells sorted from blood. The origin of the receptors is a woman under 30 in good health.

This clonotype has just a few counts. This chain links TRBV20-1 with TRBJ1-2; TRBD1 agrees at 8 bases. V shed 6 bases and J 8 bases; nucleotides not matched to a gene: 5. This CDR3 has 11 residues. Germline V lookup: CDR1 DFQATT, CDR2 SNEGSKA (reference sequence). The CDR3 bases are TGCAGTGCCTGGGACAGGCAGGGCTACACCTTC. It translates to CSAWDRQGYTF.

The chain combines TRBV7-9 with TRBJ2-5; 9 nucleotides match TRBD1. Germline V CDR1 and CDR2: SEHNR, FQNEAQ (reference sequence). The CDR3 is 15 amino acids. With V trimmed by 8 bases and J by 2 bases, 9 bases remained unmatched. This chain's CDR3 is CASGRGTGLQETQYF. The CDR3 nucleotides are TGTGCCAGCGGTAGGGGGACAGGGCTTCAAGAGACCCAGTACTTC.

The V and J genes are TRBV28 and TRBJ2-5; 10 bases fit TRBD1. The CDR3 is 13 amino acids. The ends lost 11 bases at V and 4 bases at J; junction bases unmatched: 7. Germline CDR1 reads MDHEN; CDR2 reads SYDVKM. CDR3 residues: CAGGGQGGETQYF. The CDR3 nucleotides are TGTGCCGGGGGCGGACAGGGGGGAGAGACCCAGTACTTC.

In the case of this clonotype: At one boundary the junction diverges from the germline segment, which might be a read error. The chain links TRBV3-1 to TRBJ2-1, with a possible D match to TRBD2 (6 bases). The germline V gene encodes CDR1 LGHDT and CDR2 YNNKEL (reference sequence). The length of the CDR3 is 13 residues. CDR3 region: CASRYGSYNKQFF. DNA for the CDR3: TGTGCCAGCAGGTACGGGAGTTACAATAAGCAGTTCTTC.